This T cell receptor beta chain was documented in a study of post-analysis software for immune sequencing data. Study results and limitations: Roughly 5 TRBV segments were significantly more frequent in patients than in controls. TRBV5-6, TRBV5-1 and TRBV20-1 were among these segments. Significantly decreased normalized Chao1 diversity was recorded for multiple sclerosis patients relative to controls. Pronounced co-clustering by F measure was evident among identically batched samples.

The V gene's germline CDR1 is MNHNS and CDR2 SASEGT. V was cut by 6 bases and J by 7 bases, with 19 bases left in between. The CDR3 spans 15 residues. In regard to this clonotype: What it binds is not known. A much more abundant neighbour one base away suggests this may be a read error.

TCR beta cDNA libraries had unique molecular identifiers. TCRdb re-called the PCR reads through MiXCR, storing one row per CDR3 protein. The data show about 430,000 distinct CDR3 sequences, 35% to 45% seen once. The sample comprised blood. The rearrangement joins TRBV6-1 to TRBJ2-1; D is unclear. The TCR was taken from a girl aged 2 to 10 with multiple sclerosis. As DNA, the CDR3 is TGTGCCAGCAGGAACCTCCCGGACGGGTGGAATGAGCAGTTCTTC. This gives the protein CASRNLPDGWNEQFF.